Many counts were recorded for the clone carrying this TCR beta chain. No antigen is known for it. This sample is drawn from a study of CD8 T cells in ankylosing spondylitis. Germline V gene sequence: CDR1 MNHEY, CDR2 SVGAGI. V lost 0 bases, J lost 1 base, and 11 bases stayed unmatched. The CDR3 sequence is 18 residues long. Study-level results: Clones that were linked to disease were CD8+ and were relatively rare in peripheral blood. Disease-linked clones reportedly showed significant enrichment in matched ankylosing spondylitis synovial fluid. Ankylosing spondylitis blood seemed to carry a telltale TCR beta motif made of several highly homologous variants.

Quantitative 5'-RACE with molecular barcodes generated TCR beta libraries. TCRdb redid the calling of the 5' RACE reads with MiXCR, one entry per CDR3 protein. The sample has approximately 220,000 distinct CDR3 sequences; under 12% are singletons. The chain links TRBV6-5 to TRBJ1-1, with 7 bases identical to TRBD1. The source is a male donor with ankylosing spondylitis or in good health (not recorded which). The source material was blood, either unsorted or a sorted T cell fraction (not recorded which). This CDR3 reads CASSYSPAQGIPNTEAFF. The CDR3 DNA sequence: TGTGCCAGCAGTTACTCGCCTGCACAGGGGATCCCGAACACTGAAGCTTTCTTT.